These 32 T cell receptor beta chains originate from one sample sequenced in a study of Graves' ophthalmopathy and Graves' hyperthyroidism. Researchers took RNA transcripts and amplified TCR beta CDR3 regions from them. First-round RT-PCR with HTBI primers preceded a second-round multiplex PCR. Via MiXCR, TCRdb re-called the multiplex PCR reads, giving one row per CDR3 protein. The data contain about 390,000 distinct CDR3 sequences, about 16% of them singletons. Sequencing was performed on peripheral blood. These receptors originate from a young woman with stable Graves' hyperthyroidism.

This clonotype was observed many times. The chain carries TRBV19 and TRBJ1-4; D may be TRBD1 (5 bases). Germline V CDR1 and CDR2: LNHDA, SQIVND (reference sequence). The CDR3 is 15 residues long. The V and J ends lost 5 bases and 10 bases respectively, with 20 bases between them. The CDR3 protein is CASSPRQTRSGKLFF. In nucleotides, the CDR3 is TGTGCCAGTAGTCCAAGACAGACCAGGTCCGGAAAACTGTTTTTT.

A remark on this clonotype: One end of the junction varies from germline; a read error may be responsible. V and J are TRBV6-1 and TRBJ1-3; D is perhaps TRBD1 (5 bases). The CDR3 is made up of 13 amino acids. Germline CDR1 is MNHNS and CDR2 is SASEGT. Written as DNA, the CDR3 is TGTGCCGGCAGGGAAGCCCCTAGAAACACCATATATTTT. It is translated as CAGREAPRNTIYF.

The table lists this clonotype with many counts. This chain uses TRBV6-2 or TRBV6-3 with TRBJ1-5, with D tentatively TRBD1 (5 bases). Trimming left V 9 bases short and J 1 base short, with 10 bases between. CDR1 is MNHEY, CDR2 SVGEGT, per germline. The CDR3 has 13 amino acids. CDR3 in DNA: TGTGCCAGTGGACATTTGAGCAATCAGCCCCAGCATTTT. Translation gives CASGHLSNQPQHF.

This clonotype was seen once. The chain joins TRBV19 to TRBJ1-5, with D unresolved. V lost 6 bases and J 5 bases, leaving 8 bases between the germline ends. The germline V gene has CDR1 LNHDA and CDR2 SQIVND (reference sequence). The CDR3 contains 12 residues. DNA of the CDR3: TGTGCCAGTAGACAGAGACATCAGCCCCAGCATTTT. Translated: CASRQRHQPQHF.

This clonotype was recorded at least ten times. The gene calls are TRBV7-6 and TRBJ2-5; D gene unclear. The CDR3 loop spans 12 amino acids. Germline V gives CDR1 SGHVS, CDR2 FNYEAQ. Trimming stripped 5 bases from V and 5 bases from J, with 9 bases between. DNA for the CDR3: TGTGCCAGCAGCCCTTCCGCGGAGACCCAGTACTTC. This sequence encodes CASSPSAETQYF.

This clonotype was counted many times. The rearrangement joins TRBV12-3 or TRBV12-4 to TRBJ1-2; no definite D call. Trimming removed 4 bases from V and 6 bases from J, with 15 bases in between. The length of the CDR3 is 14 residues. The DNA for the CDR3 is TGTGCCAGCAGTTCGACTTCTATCGGCGATGGCTACACCTTC. It specifies CASSSTSIGDGYTF.

This clonotype was seen many times. The J gene is TRBJ1-1, the V gene TRBV19; TRBD1 matches 7 bases. V dropped 5 bases and J dropped 7; count of bases not matched to a gene: 7. CDR3 size: 13 residues. Germline CDR1 and CDR2: LNHDA and SQIVND (reference sequence). DNA of the CDR3: TGTGCCAGTAGTGTGCCAGGGACAGTTGAAGCTTTCTTT. As protein: CASSVPGTVEAFF.

This clonotype appeared many times. The chain carries TRBV29-1 and TRBJ1-1, with TRBD1 matching 9 bases. The V and J ends lost 4 bases and 3 bases, in that order; junction bases with no gene match: 6. CDR3 size: 14 residues. Germline values: CDR1 SQVTM, CDR2 ANQGSEA. Written as DNA, the CDR3 is TGCAGCGTTGCCAAGACAGGGGGTCACACTGAAGCTTTCTTT. It yields the protein CSVAKTGGHTEAFF.

This clonotype was counted at least ten times. The gene calls are TRBV6-5 and TRBJ2-5, with a weak D call TRBD2 (5 bases). The length of the CDR3 is 13 residues. CDR1 and CDR2 from the germline V gene are MNHEY and SVGAGI. V lost 2 bases, J lost 5 bases, and 9 bases lay in between. CDR3: CASSYRELETQYF. Here the CDR3 DNA reads TGTGCCAGCAGTTACAGGGAGTTGGAGACCCAGTACTTC.

This clonotype was counted many times. DNA of the CDR3: TGTGCCAGCAGTTCATCAGGGCTGTACACCGGGGAGCTGTTTTTT. As protein: CASSSSGLYTGELFF. The chain uses TRBV25-1 and TRBJ2-2; a possible D gene is TRBD1 (5 bases). Germline-derived CDR1 and CDR2 are MGHDK and SYGVNS. V lost 5 bases and J 3 bases, leaving 13 bases between the germline ends. This CDR3 comprises 15 residues.

As regards this clonotype: A read error may account for a junction end that differs from germline. J is TRBJ1-2 and V is TRBV12-3 or TRBV12-4; a weak D match, TRBD1 (6 bases). The CDR3 runs to 15 residues. The CDR3 is CASSLVGGTPYGYTF. The CDR3 DNA is TGTGCCAGCAGCTTAGTTGGGGGGACACCCTATGGCTACACCTTC.

This clonotype has at least ten counts. This rearrangement joins TRBV27 to TRBJ1-6, with D unclear. The V gene lost 6 bases and the J gene lost 9 bases, with 12 bases spanning the gap. The CDR3 sequence is 13 residues long. The germline gives CDR1 MNHEY, CDR2 SMNVEV (reference sequence). Written as DNA, the CDR3 is TGTGCCAGCAGCTATGGGTTGCGTTCACCCCTCCACTTT. It encodes CASSYGLRSPLHF.

This chain uses TRBV4-2 with TRBJ2-2; no clear D gene. The V gene's germline CDR1 is LGHNA and CDR2 YNFKEQ. CDR3 size: 17 residues. V was trimmed by 4 bases and J by 2 bases, leaving 17 bases between them. The CDR3 is CASSPDGWGLNTGELFF. CDR3 bases: TGTGCCAGCAGCCCCGACGGGTGGGGATTAAACACCGGGGAGCTGTTTTTT.

The gene calls are TRBV6-4 and TRBJ1-2, with D tentatively TRBD1 (5 bases). The germline V gene encodes CDR1 MRHNA and CDR2 SNTAGT. CDR3 length: 13 residues. Trimming cost V 6 bases and J 7 bases, with 15 bases left between them. The CDR3 loop is CASRRDGGGGYTF. CDR3 nucleotides: TGTGCCAGCAGGAGGGACGGGGGAGGTGGCTACACCTTC.

The gene calls are TRBV20-1 and TRBJ1-5; D not certain. This CDR3 has 12 amino acids. Between the trimmed V and J ends, which lost 3 bases and 7 bases, there was a span of 10 bases. Per germline, CDR1 DFQATT and CDR2 SNEGSKA (reference sequence). CDR3 nucleotides: TGCAGTGCTAGCCTTGGCGGGCAGCCCCAGCATTTT. Encoded protein: CSASLGGQPQHF.

The chain carries TRBV7-2 and TRBJ2-7, with 9 bases that match TRBD1. This CDR3 is built from 13 residues. Germline trimming cut 3 bases from V and 6 bases from J; bases unmatched to any gene: 3. From germline, CDR1 is SGHTA and CDR2 FQGNSA. CDR3 amino acids: CASSFSTGGEQYF. The DNA of the CDR3 is TGTGCCAGCAGCTTCTCGACAGGGGGCGAGCAGTACTTC.

The table lists this clonotype with many counts. The chain joins TRBV12-3 or TRBV12-4 to TRBJ1-5; 7 nucleotides match TRBD1. The CDR3 length is 15 residues. J lost 5 bases, V lost 1 base, and 5 bases had no gene match. CDR3 nucleotides: TGTGCCAGCAGTTTAGATGACAGGGAATATCAGCCCCAGCATTTT. It encodes CASSLDDREYQPQHF.

This clonotype was counted ten times or more. The chain recombines TRBV11-2 with TRBJ1-1; TRBD1 is a possible D gene (5 bases). Per the germline V gene, CDR1 is SGHAT and CDR2 is FQNNGV. V lost 0 bases and J 2 bases, leaving 13 bases between the germline ends. The CDR3 sequence is 16 residues long. The CDR3 DNA reads TGTGCCAGCAGCTTAGATGTAGGACAATCTAACACTGAAGCTTTCTTT. This gives the protein CASSLDVGQSNTEAFF.

This clonotype came up many times. The V call is TRBV5-5, the J call TRBJ1-1, with D unresolved. V shed 7 bases and J shed 1 base, with 20 bases lying between them. Germline V gene data show CDR1 as SGHKS and CDR2 as YYEKEE (reference sequence). This CDR3 is built from 16 residues. The CDR3 bases are TGTGCCAGCTCCACTCAGGAGTCCGTGGCGAACACTGAAGCTTTCTTT. Translating gives CASSTQESVANTEAFF.

V and J are TRBV5-6 and TRBJ1-1, with a possible D match to TRBD1 (5 bases). V was cut by 4 bases and J by 0 bases, with 16 bases left in between. There are 16 residues in the CDR3. Germline values: CDR1 SGHDT, CDR2 YYEEEE. The CDR3 nucleotides read TGTGCCAGCAGCCCCTTGGTAGACAGAATGAACACTGAAGCTTTCTTT. As protein: CASSPLVDRMNTEAFF.

At least ten counts were recorded for this clonotype. CDR3: CATGLGKETQYF. DNA of the CDR3: TGTGCCACGGGTCTGGGTAAAGAGACCCAGTACTTC. This chain joins TRBV7-9 and TRBJ2-5; D gene ambiguous. Trimming cost V 10 bases and J 3 bases, with 12 bases left between them. There are 12 residues in the CDR3. In germline, CDR1 is SEHNR, CDR2 FQNEAQ (reference sequence).

There are many counts of this clonotype. The CDR3 region is CASSSTGPRNSPLHF. The CDR3 DNA sequence: TGTGCCAGCAGCTCTACGGGTCCAAGAAATTCACCCCTCCACTTT. The rearrangement joins TRBV7-3 to TRBJ1-6; D gene unclear. This CDR3 is 15 amino acids long. The V gene's germline CDR1 is SGHTA and CDR2 FQGTGA. Trimming removed 4 bases at V and 7 bases at J, with 14 bases between.

This clonotype was found many times. The genes are TRBV13 and TRBJ1-1; D gene ambiguous. The CDR3 has 13 residues. Looked up from germline, CDR1 is PRHDT and CDR2 is FYEKMQ (reference sequence). V was pared by 0 bases and J by 6 bases, with 8 bases between. CDR3 nucleotide sequence: TGTGCCAGCAGCTTAGGCCAAGAATCTGAAGCTTTCTTT. This translates into CASSLGQESEAFF.

The table lists this clonotype with many counts. The chain employs TRBV2 and TRBJ1-6; D gene ambiguous. CDR1 and CDR2 (germline): SNHLY, FYNNEI. This CDR3 is 11 amino acids long. V shed 6 bases and J shed 9 bases, with 6 bases lying between them. The CDR3 sequence: CASRLSSPLHF. CDR3 coding DNA: TGTGCCAGCAGATTAAGTTCACCCCTCCACTTT.

This clonotype was observed at least ten times. V gene TRBV12-3 or TRBV12-4 combines with J gene TRBJ1-2; D remains ambiguous. CDR3 size: 11 residues. With 5 bases removed from V and 4 bases from J, the gap between germline ends came to 5 bases. The CDR3: CASSRAYGYTF. As DNA, the CDR3 is TGTGCCAGCAGTCGGGCCTATGGCTACACCTTC.

This clonotype showed up many times. This chain links TRBV19 with TRBJ2-4, with D maybe TRBD1 (6 bases). The CDR3 covers 14 residues. V was cut by 2 bases and J by 6 bases, with 11 bases left in between. CDR1 is LNHDA, CDR2 SQIVND, per germline (reference sequence). CDR3 amino acids: CASSIQVDRNIQYF. The CDR3 DNA reads TGTGCCAGTAGTATACAAGTGGACAGAAACATTCAGTACTTC.

CDR3 in amino acids: CAISESAGAVIYGYTF. The CDR3 DNA reads TGTGCCATCAGTGAGTCCGCGGGCGCCGTTATCTATGGCTACACCTTC. The rearrangement uses TRBV10-3 and TRBJ1-2; no reliable D call. Germline V CDR1 and CDR2: ENHRY, SYGVKD. This CDR3 contains 16 residues. V gave up 0 bases and J gave up 4 bases, with 15 bases separating them.

This clonotype was picked up one time. Possible read error: a much larger clone is one base away. This rearrangement joins TRBV6-2 or TRBV6-3 to TRBJ1-2, with a weak D call TRBD1 (6 bases). The CDR3 is made up of 15 amino acids. Per the germline V gene, CDR1 is MNHEY and CDR2 is SVGEGT. The CDR3, as DNA: TGTGCCAGCAGTTCATACAGGGAGGATAACTATGGCTACGCCTTC. This codes for CASSSYREDNYGYAF.

This clonotype showed up just a few times. The rearrangement links TRBV7-6 to TRBJ1-1; possible D gene TRBD1, 5 bases. CDR1 and CDR2 from the germline V gene are SGHVS and FNYEAQ. V was clipped by 2 bases and J by 6 bases, with 13 bases between them. This CDR3 comprises 14 residues. CDR3 residues: CASSLTGTAPEAFF. The CDR3 nucleotides are TGTGCCAGCAGCTTAACCGGGACCGCGCCTGAAGCTTTCTTT.

This clonotype was detected ten times or more. The rearrangement joins TRBV7-2 to TRBJ2-2; no clear D. Looked up from germline, CDR1 is SGHTA and CDR2 is FQGNSA. The CDR3 consists of 15 residues. The ends were cut back, 5 bases at V and 2 bases at J, with 12 bases in the middle. CDR3 nucleotide sequence: TGTGCCAGCAGCCCCACTTTAGGAAACACCGGGGAGCTGTTTTTT. Translating gives CASSPTLGNTGELFF.

This clonotype was recorded at least ten times. The J gene is TRBJ2-5, the V gene TRBV11-2; 10 positions match TRBD2. Germline loops: CDR1 SGHAT, CDR2 FQNNGV. The V segment lost 5 bases and the J segment 7 bases; nucleotides outside the gene matches: 7. The CDR3 loop spans 14 amino acids. The CDR3 DNA follows: TGTGCCAGCAGCGCTCTAGCGGGGGTTGGGACCCAGTACTTC. Translating gives CASSALAGVGTQYF.

A word on this clonotype: With a much larger clone just one base away, this may be a read error. This chain connects TRBV12-3 or TRBV12-4 to TRBJ1-6, with no clear D. This CDR3 has 12 residues. CDR3 sequence: CASSPSGSHLHF. The CDR3 coding sequence is TGTGCCAGCAGCCCTTCAGGTTCACACCTCCACTTT.